These 15 T cell receptor beta chains came from one sample sequenced in a study of OX40 agonist ivuxolimab in advanced cancers. The library was built by means of the immunoSEQ multiplex PCR assay. Not all clones reach the TCRdb copy of this immuneACCESS table, which keeps in-frame sequences only. Checked studies attribute under half of the gap to unresolved V genes and leave the rest unexplained. The sample yields tens of thousands of clones; about 93% were counted once. Over 20% of the sample is taken by the ten largest. The source material was CD4+ or CD8+ T cells sorted from blood, sampled in a trial of the OX40 agonist ivuxolimab. The receptors shown here come from an adult with an advanced solid tumor such as melanoma, head and neck, liver or kidney cancer.

The chain combines TRBV18 with TRBJ2-7; no reliable D call. V was cut by 0 bases and J by 0 bases, with 0 bases left in between. The germline V gene has CDR1 KGHSH and CDR2 LQKENI. The CDR3 sequence is 12 residues long. The CDR3 here is CASSPPSYEQYF. The CDR3 nucleotides are TGTGCCAGCTCACCACCCTCCTACGAGCAGTACTTC.

In its sample, this clone was seen once. The chain carries TRBV27 and TRBJ1-5, with a possible D match to TRBD1 (5 bases). The ends were cut back, 4 bases at V and 7 bases at J, with 11 bases in the middle. Germline loops: CDR1 MNHEY, CDR2 SMNVEV (reference sequence). This CDR3 is built from 13 residues. As DNA, the CDR3 is TGTGCCAGCAGTTCGCAACAGGAACAGCCCCAGCATTTT. Amino acids: CASSSQQEQPQHF.

This chain uses TRBV7-8 with TRBJ2-3; the match to TRBD2 covers 8 bases. The germline V gene encodes CDR1 SGHVS and CDR2 FQNEAQ. After removal of 2 bases from V and 4 bases from J, the junction contained 8 bases not matched to a gene. The CDR3 spans 16 residues. CDR3 protein: CASSLNWLAGADTQYF. DNA for the CDR3: TGTGCCAGCAGCTTAAATTGGCTAGCGGGCGCAGATACGCAGTATTTT. The variable domain in full, completed from reference TRBV7-8 and TRBJ2-3, reads GAGVSQSPRYKVAKRGQDVALRCDPISGHVSLFWYQQALGQGPEFLTYFQNEAQLDKSGLPSDRFFAERPEGSVSTLKIQRTQQEDSAVYLCASSLNWLAGADTQYFGPGTRLTVL.

The chain combines TRBV6-5 with TRBJ2-7; D is possibly TRBD1 or TRBD2 (5 bases each). Germline-derived CDR1 and CDR2 are MNHEY and SVGAGI. V lost 6 bases, J lost 6 bases, and 21 bases lay in between. The CDR3 has 15 amino acids. CDR3 region: CASSLSGTAGSEQYF. CDR3 nucleotide sequence: TGTGCCAGCAGCCTTTCCGGGACGGCGGGCTCCGAGCAGTACTTC.

The rearrangement joins TRBV21-1 to TRBJ1-1. TRBV21-1 is recorded as a pseudogene. This CDR3 contains 16 residues. The CDR3 region is CASSKGRLGMNTEAFF. CDR3 nucleotides: TGTGCCAGCAGCAAAGGGCGACTCGGTATGAACACTGAAGCTTTCTTT.

The rearrangement joins TRBV21-1 to TRBJ2-2; TRBD2 is the table's D call and was not checked against the DNA. TRBV21-1 is termed a pseudogene. The CDR3 covers 15 residues. CDR3 in amino acids: CASSNDRGGAGELFF. The CDR3 DNA reads as TGTGCCAGCAGCAACGACCGGGGGGGCGCCGGGGAGCTGTTTTTT.

The gene calls are TRBV5-1 and TRBJ2-3, with D possibly matching TRBD2 (6 bases). Germline lookup yields CDR1 SGHRS and CDR2 YFSETQ. CDR3 length: 16 residues. Trimming took off 7 bases at V and 3 bases at J, with 21 bases between the two ends. CDR3 in amino acids: CASLKSPAGSTDTQYF. The CDR3, as DNA: TGCGCCAGCCTTAAGAGTCCAGCGGGCTCAACAGATACGCAGTATTTT.

The J gene is TRBJ1-2, the V gene TRBV27; 11 bases are a match to TRBD1. V lost 4 bases and J lost 8; bases outside the gene matches: 6. The germline gives CDR1 MNHEY, CDR2 SMNVEV (reference sequence). The CDR3 is 14 residues long. CDR3 nucleotides: TGTGCCAGCAGTTCCACGGACAGGGGGCGAGGCTACACCTTC. This sequence encodes CASSSTDRGRGYTF.

This sequence joins TRBV19 and TRBJ2-7, with D possibly TRBD1 on 6 matching bases. V was trimmed by 5 bases and J by 3 bases, leaving 14 bases between them. Germline-derived CDR1 and CDR2 are LNHDA and SQIVND (reference sequence). The CDR3 contains 14 residues. CDR3 bases: TGTGCCAGTAGTCTTCCGGGACAAAGCTACGAGCAGTACTTC. Translation gives CASSLPGQSYEQYF.

This chain connects TRBV9 to TRBJ1-6; D is undetermined. The germline gives CDR1 SGDLS, CDR2 YYNGEE. The CDR3 length is 16 residues. V lost 3 bases to trimming and J lost 1 base, with 11 bases between them. The CDR3 nucleotides are TGTGCCAGCAGCGCCCAATCTTGGTCCTATAATTCACCCCTCCACTTT. Its translation is CASSAQSWSYNSPLHF.

The chain combines TRBV28 with TRBJ2-3; D gene unclear. V was pared by 5 bases and J by 0 bases, with 15 bases between. The CDR3 is made up of 16 amino acids. The germline CDR1 and CDR2 sequences are MDHEN and SYDVKM. The CDR3 region is CASSPRLIPSTDTQYF. The CDR3 DNA follows: TGTGCCAGCAGTCCCCGACTGATTCCTAGCACAGATACGCAGTATTTT.

The chain links TRBV7-3 to TRBJ2-1, with D hard to call. The CDR3 spans 13 residues. Germline loops: CDR1 SGHTA, CDR2 FQGTGA. V was cut by 4 bases and J by 5 bases, with 9 bases left in between. CDR3 sequence: CASSSPNNNEQFF. CDR3 coding DNA: TGTGCCAGCAGCTCCCCCAATAACAATGAGCAGTTCTTC.

The chain links TRBV7-2 to TRBJ2-7, with 13 positions matching TRBD2. In germline, CDR1 is SGHTA, CDR2 FQGNSA. Unmatched junction bases numbered 6, after V lost 5 bases and J lost 2 bases. The CDR3 is 16 residues long. The CDR3 region has the DNA TGTGCCAGCAGCCCGGGACTAGCGGGGTATCCCTACGAGCAGTACTTC. It yields the protein CASSPGLAGYPYEQYF. The full variable domain, in which reference TRBV7-2 and TRBJ2-7 provide the parts outside the CDR3, is GAGVSQSPSNKVTEKGKDVELRCDPISGHTALYWYRQSLGQGLEFLIYFQGNSAPDKSGLPSDRFSAERTGGSVSTLTIQRTQQEDSAVYLCASSPGLAGYPYEQYFGPGTRLTVT.

V is TRBV9 and J is TRBJ2-5, with D possibly being TRBD2 (6 bases). Germline V gene lookup returns CDR1 SGDLS and CDR2 YYNGEE. The length of the CDR3 is 15 residues. V was trimmed by 4 bases and J by 2 bases, leaving 15 bases between them. The CDR3 sequence is CASSPRDWGQETQYF. The CDR3 nucleotides are TGTGCCAGCAGCCCCCGGGACTGGGGACAAGAGACCCAGTACTTC.

CDR3 DNA: TGTGCCAGCAGTCCGGGATCAAGCAAAAACATTCAGTACTTC. It translates to CASSPGSSKNIQYF. The chain employs TRBV27 and TRBJ2-4, with TRBD2 as a possible D gene (5 bases). V lost 5 bases to trimming and J lost 3 bases, with 11 bases between them. Germline values: CDR1 MNHEY, CDR2 SMNVEV (reference sequence). CDR3 length: 14 residues.